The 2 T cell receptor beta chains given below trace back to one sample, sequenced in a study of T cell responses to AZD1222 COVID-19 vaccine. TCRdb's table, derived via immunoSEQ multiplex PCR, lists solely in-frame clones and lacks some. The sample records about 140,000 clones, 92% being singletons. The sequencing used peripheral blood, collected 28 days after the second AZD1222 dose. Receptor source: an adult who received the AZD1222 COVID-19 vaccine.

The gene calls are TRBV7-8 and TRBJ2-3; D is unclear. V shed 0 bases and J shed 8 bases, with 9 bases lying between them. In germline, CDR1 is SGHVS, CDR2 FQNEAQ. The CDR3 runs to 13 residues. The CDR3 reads CASSLAVQATQYF. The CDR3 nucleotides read TGTGCCAGCAGCTTAGCCGTTCAAGCTACGCAGTATTTT.

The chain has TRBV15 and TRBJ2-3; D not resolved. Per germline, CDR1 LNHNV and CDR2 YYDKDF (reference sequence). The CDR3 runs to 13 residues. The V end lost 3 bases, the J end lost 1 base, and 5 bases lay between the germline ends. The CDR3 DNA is TGTGCCACCAGCAGCGAAGGCACAGATACGCAGTATTTT. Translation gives CATSSEGTDTQYF.